This T cell receptor beta chain was obtained from a study of Graves' ophthalmopathy and Graves' hyperthyroidism. V was trimmed by 6 bases and J by 2 bases, leaving 16 bases between them. This CDR3 comprises 15 residues. Looked up from germline, CDR1 is ENHRY and CDR2 is SYGVKD. Amplification from RNA transcripts yielded the TCR beta CDR3 regions. An opening RT-PCR round employed HTBI primers and preceded a second-round multiplex PCR. TCRdb reprocessed the multiplex PCR reads via MiXCR and lists one record per CDR3 protein. The sample lists around 590,000 distinct CDR3 sequences; 35% to 40% were seen once.

The sequence came from an adult man with Graves' hyperthyroidism. The chain uses TRBV10-3 and TRBJ2-5, with D tentatively TRBD1 or TRBD2 (5 bases each). Sequencing was done on a sample of peripheral blood or thyroid tissue (not recorded which). Here the CDR3 DNA reads TGTGCCATCAGCGCCGGGGCAGGGATACAAGAGACCCAGTACTTC. This translates into CAISAGAGIQETQYF.